These 20 T cell receptor beta chains originate from one sample sequenced in a study of blood T cells in healthy people across ages. For the second PCR, which ran for about 6 to 11 cycles, a sample-barcoded 5' primer and a J-beta primer mix were used. TCRdb fed the 5' RACE reads into MiXCR, producing one record per CDR3 protein. This table holds roughly 2 million distinct CDR3 sequences, around 50% found once. The sample was blood. The source of these receptors is a woman aged 40 to 50 in good health.

The rearrangement joins TRBV28 to TRBJ2-2; TRBD2 matches 9 bases. Germline CDR1 is MDHEN and CDR2 is SYDVKM. Unmatched junction bases numbered 10, after V lost 7 bases and J lost 4 bases. The CDR3 contains 16 residues. The DNA for the CDR3 is TGTGCCAGCAAGGGCGGGACTAGCACTTTCACCGGGGAGCTGTTTTTT. This encodes CASKGGTSTFTGELFF.

This chain joins TRBV2 and TRBJ2-1; TRBD1 or TRBD2 may be the D gene (6 bases each). The CDR3 is 14 amino acids. Germline V gene lookup returns CDR1 SNHLY and CDR2 FYNNEI. The ends were cut back, 7 bases at V and 4 bases at J, with 14 bases in the middle. The CDR3 DNA reads TGTGCCAGCACGGGGGCAGGGGCTTACAATGAGCAGTTCTTC. It yields the protein CASTGAGAYNEQFF.

V and J are TRBV7-9 and TRBJ2-5; TRBD1 agrees at 11 bases. The J call is uncertain, as TRBJ2-7 better fits the DNA end. The CDR3 covers 18 residues. CDR1 is SEHNR and CDR2 is FQNEAQ in the germline V gene (reference sequence). CDR3 in DNA: TGTGCCAGCAGCTTAGGAGGTCCGGGACAGGGGGTAACCTACGAGCAGTACTTC. Its protein product is CASSLGGPGQGVTYEQYF.

CDR3 in amino acids: CASSVQGTIYEQYF. CDR3 DNA sequence: TGTGCCAGCAGCGTGCAGGGGACGATCTACGAGCAGTACTTC. The rearrangement uses TRBV7-2 and TRBJ2-4; tentatively, D is TRBD1 (6 bases). The end of the DNA fits TRBJ2-7 better, so the J call may be wrong. This CDR3 spans 14 amino acids. Germline values: CDR1 SGHTA, CDR2 FQGNSA.

This clonotype appeared a few times. V usage is TRBV4-1 and J usage is TRBJ2-5, with D possibly TRBD1 on 5 matching bases. V shed 2 bases and J shed 8 bases, with 9 bases lying between them. The V gene's germline CDR1 is MGHRA and CDR2 YSYEKL. This CDR3 is built from 12 residues. This CDR3 is CASSQTGHTQYF. In DNA form, the CDR3 reads TGCGCCAGCAGCCAAACTGGACATACCCAGTACTTC.

The rearrangement uses TRBV29-1 and TRBJ2-5, with D possibly matching TRBD2 (6 bases). Deletions cut 3 bases from V and 1 base from J, with 12 bases between. The CDR3 length is 14 residues. Germline values: CDR1 SQVTM, CDR2 ANQGSEA. CDR3 residues: CSVDGGEGQETQYF. Written as DNA, the CDR3 is TGCAGCGTTGACGGGGGAGAGGGCCAAGAGACCCAGTACTTC.

This clonotype was recorded a few times. The chain has TRBV7-2 and TRBJ2-5, with 11 bases identical to TRBD2. The CDR3 sequence is 16 residues long. Germline V gene lookup returns CDR1 SGHTA and CDR2 FQGNSA. The junction had 10 bases not matched to a gene; V was cut back by 5 bases and J by 5 bases. CDR3 DNA sequence: TGTGCCAGCAGCACCAGCCGACTAGCGGGGAGTGAGACCCAGTACTTC. It codes for CASSTSRLAGSETQYF.

This clonotype appeared a few times. The V and J genes are TRBV7-2 and TRBJ2-1; 7 nucleotides match TRBD1. Germline V gene sequence: CDR1 SGHTA, CDR2 FQGNSA. V gave up 2 bases and J gave up 6 bases; unmatched junction bases: 4. This CDR3 region has 14 residues. CDR3 sequence (DNA): TGTGCCAGCAGCTTATACGACAGGGCCAATGAGCAGTTCTTC. This translates into CASSLYDRANEQFF.

The chain has TRBV14 and TRBJ1-1, with no clear D. The CDR3 has 14 residues. From germline, CDR1 is SGHDN and CDR2 FVKESK. V was clipped by 1 base and J by 7 bases, with 13 bases between them. The CDR3 sequence: CASSQGGRHHEAFF. The CDR3 nucleotides are TGTGCCAGCAGCCAAGGAGGCAGACACCATGAAGCTTTCTTT.

This clonotype has more than one count but fewer than ten. The CDR3 DNA reads as TGCAGTGCTAGGGAATCCACCGGGACAGGGCGTAAGGAGCAGTACTTC. It translates to CSARESTGTGRKEQYF. The chain carries TRBV20-1 and TRBJ2-5, with 9 bases identical to TRBD1. J gave up 11 bases and V 3 bases, and 19 bases lay outside the gene matches. Germline lookup yields CDR1 DFQATT and CDR2 SNEGSKA (reference sequence). The CDR3 covers 16 residues.

This clonotype has only a few counts. The chain carries TRBV4-2 and TRBJ1-6; D might be TRBD1 (6 bases). V lost 3 bases and J 0 bases, leaving 15 bases between the germline ends. The CDR3 extends over 18 amino acids. Germline loops: CDR1 LGHNA, CDR2 YNFKEQ. CDR3 DNA: TGTGCCAGCAGCCACCCCGGGACAATTAGCTCCTATAATTCACCCCTCCACTTT. This sequence encodes CASSHPGTISSYNSPLHF.

The chain is built from TRBV24-1 and TRBJ1-2; D ambiguous. Trimming shortened V by 4 bases and J by 2 bases, and 10 bases separated the two germline ends. Germline V gene sequence: CDR1 KGHDR, CDR2 SFDVKD. This CDR3 contains 14 residues. CDR3 loop: CATSDGPENYGYTF. CDR3 nucleotides: TGTGCCACCAGTGACGGACCTGAAAACTATGGCTACACCTTC.

The rearrangement uses TRBV20-1 and TRBJ2-3; 7 bases map to TRBD2. The germline V gene has CDR1 DFQATT and CDR2 SNEGSKA (reference sequence). V trimming: 5 bases; J trimming: 0 bases; junction bases outside the gene matches: 8. The CDR3 spans 15 residues. The CDR3 region has the DNA TGCAGTGCTCCACGACTAGCCGGGAGCACAGATACGCAGTATTTT. It specifies CSAPRLAGSTDTQYF.

The chain uses TRBV5-5 and TRBJ2-7, with TRBD1 matching over 7 bases. The V gene end was trimmed by 7 bases and the J gene end by 4 bases; junction bases not matched to a gene: 8. This CDR3 is 13 amino acids long. Germline V gene data show CDR1 as SGHKS and CDR2 as YYEKEE (reference sequence). The CDR3 loop reads CASQTGKRYEQYF. For the CDR3, the DNA is TGTGCCAGCCAGACAGGGAAGAGGTACGAGCAGTACTTC.

This chain joins TRBV27 and TRBJ2-2; D assignment may be TRBD1 or TRBD2 (7 bases each). The germline V and J ends were trimmed by 4 bases and 6 bases, with 9 bases remaining between them. Germline CDR1 reads MNHEY; CDR2 reads SMNVEV (reference sequence). CDR3 length: 13 residues. CDR3 in amino acids: CASSSGGAGELFF. The CDR3 DNA sequence: TGTGCCAGCAGTTCAGGGGGGGCCGGGGAGCTGTTTTTT.

This clonotype came up a few times. The genes are TRBV6-6 and TRBJ2-6; D not resolved. V was clipped by 6 bases and J by 6 bases, with 6 bases between them. Germline assignment: CDR1 MNHNY and CDR2 SVGAGI (reference sequence). There are 12 residues in the CDR3. CDR3 nucleotides: TGTGCCAGCAGCCTCACGGCCAACGTCCTGACTTTC. Its protein product is CASSLTANVLTF.

The chain employs TRBV7-2 and TRBJ2-1; 8 bases match TRBD2. The length of the CDR3 is 18 residues. With 6 bases clipped from V and 0 bases from J, the junction kept 13 bases outside the gene matches. The V gene's germline CDR1 is SGHTA and CDR2 FQGNSA. CDR3 loop: CASRTARGGRNSYNEQFF. CDR3 DNA sequence: TGTGCCAGCAGAACAGCCCGGGGGGGCCGAAACTCCTACAATGAGCAGTTCTTC.

V gene TRBV28 combines with J gene TRBJ2-6; 7 positions match TRBD1. The CDR3 is 20 amino acids. Germline values: CDR1 MDHEN, CDR2 SYDVKM. V was pared by 1 base and J by 4 bases, with 16 bases of the junction left unmatched. The CDR3 reads CASSLFKRDRVGLGANVLTF. The CDR3 DNA reads as TGTGCCAGCAGTTTATTTAAGCGAGACAGGGTTGGGTTAGGGGCCAACGTCCTGACTTTC.

The J gene is TRBJ2-5, the V gene TRBV7-2, with TRBD2 matching 11 bases. Per germline, CDR1 SGHTA and CDR2 FQGNSA. The CDR3 totals 17 residues. V was pared by 1 base and J by 5 bases, with 9 bases of the junction left unmatched. This chain's CDR3 is CASSLVISGGAGETQYF. The CDR3 region has the DNA TGTGCCAGCAGCTTAGTGATTAGCGGGGGGGCCGGGGAGACCCAGTACTTC.

This chain links TRBV4-1 with TRBJ2-4; weak D call: TRBD2 (5 bases). CDR1 and CDR2 from the germline V gene are MGHRA and YSYEKL. The CDR3 consists of 17 residues. V gave up 0 bases and J gave up 4 bases, with 16 bases separating them. For the CDR3, the DNA is TGCGCCAGCAGCCAAGACCTTAGCGAAGGGCCTAAAAACATTCAGTACTTC. Translation gives CASSQDLSEGPKNIQYF.